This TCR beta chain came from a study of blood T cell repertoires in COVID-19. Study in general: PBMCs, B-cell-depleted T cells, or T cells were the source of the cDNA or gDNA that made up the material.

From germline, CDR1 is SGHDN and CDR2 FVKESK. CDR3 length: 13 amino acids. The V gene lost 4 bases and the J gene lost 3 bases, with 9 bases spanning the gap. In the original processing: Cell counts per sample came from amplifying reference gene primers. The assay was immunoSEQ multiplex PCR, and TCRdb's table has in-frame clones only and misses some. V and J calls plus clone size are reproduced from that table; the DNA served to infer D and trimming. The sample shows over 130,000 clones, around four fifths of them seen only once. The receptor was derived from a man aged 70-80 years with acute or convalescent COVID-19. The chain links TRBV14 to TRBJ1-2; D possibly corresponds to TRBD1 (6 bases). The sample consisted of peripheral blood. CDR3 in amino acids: CASSPGTHYGYTF. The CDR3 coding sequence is TGTGCCAGCAGCCCCGGGACACACTATGGCTACACCTTC.